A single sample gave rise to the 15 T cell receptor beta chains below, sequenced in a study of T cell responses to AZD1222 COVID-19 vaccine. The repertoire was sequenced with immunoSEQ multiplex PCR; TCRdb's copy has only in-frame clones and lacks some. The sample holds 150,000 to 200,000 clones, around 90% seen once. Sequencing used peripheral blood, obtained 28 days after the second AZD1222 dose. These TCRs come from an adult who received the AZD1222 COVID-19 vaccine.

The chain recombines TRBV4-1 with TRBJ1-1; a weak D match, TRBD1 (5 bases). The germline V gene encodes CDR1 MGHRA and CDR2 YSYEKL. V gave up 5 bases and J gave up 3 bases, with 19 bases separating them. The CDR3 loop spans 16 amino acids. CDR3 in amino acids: CASSISRGGSDTEAFF. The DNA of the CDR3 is TGCGCCAGCAGCATATCGCGGGGCGGATCGGACACTGAAGCTTTCTTT.

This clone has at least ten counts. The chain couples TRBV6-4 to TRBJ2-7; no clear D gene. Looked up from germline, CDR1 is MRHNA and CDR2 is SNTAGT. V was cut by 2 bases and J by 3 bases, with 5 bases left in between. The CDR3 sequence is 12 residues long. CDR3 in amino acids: CASSDRFYEQYF. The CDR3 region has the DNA TGTGCCAGCAGTGACAGGTTCTACGAGCAGTACTTC.

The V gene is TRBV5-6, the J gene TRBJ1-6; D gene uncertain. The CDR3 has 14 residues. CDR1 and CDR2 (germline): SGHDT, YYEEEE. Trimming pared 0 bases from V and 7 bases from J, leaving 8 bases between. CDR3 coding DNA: TGTGCCAGCAGCTTGGAGAGGGTAAATTCACCCCTCCACTTT. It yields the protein CASSLERVNSPLHF.

CDR3 coding DNA: TGTGCCAGCAGCTTCCGGACAGGGACGAACACCGGGGAGCTGTTTTTT. This gives the protein CASSFRTGTNTGELFF. This chain uses TRBV9 with TRBJ2-2; 8 bases align to TRBD1. The CDR3 length is 16 residues. From germline, CDR1 is SGDLS and CDR2 YYNGEE. With V trimmed by 4 bases and J by 0 bases, 5 bases remained unmatched.

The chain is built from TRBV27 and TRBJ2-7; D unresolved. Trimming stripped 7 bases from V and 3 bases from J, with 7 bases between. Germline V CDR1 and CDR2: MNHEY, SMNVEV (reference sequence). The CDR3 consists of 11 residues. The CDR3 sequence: CASINGYEQYF. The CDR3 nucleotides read TGTGCCAGCATAAACGGCTACGAGCAGTACTTC.

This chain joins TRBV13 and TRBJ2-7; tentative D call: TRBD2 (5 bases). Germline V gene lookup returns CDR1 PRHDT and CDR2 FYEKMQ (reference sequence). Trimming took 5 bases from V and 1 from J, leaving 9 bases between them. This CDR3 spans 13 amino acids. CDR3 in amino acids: CASSPSGSYEQYF. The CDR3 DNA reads TGTGCCAGCAGCCCCTCGGGATCCTACGAGCAGTACTTC.

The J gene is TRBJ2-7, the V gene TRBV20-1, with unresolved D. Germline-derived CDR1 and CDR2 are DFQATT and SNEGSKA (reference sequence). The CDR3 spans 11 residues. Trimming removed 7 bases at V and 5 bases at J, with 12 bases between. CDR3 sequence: CSGTFRDEQYF. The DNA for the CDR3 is TGCAGTGGTACGTTTCGAGACGAGCAGTACTTC.

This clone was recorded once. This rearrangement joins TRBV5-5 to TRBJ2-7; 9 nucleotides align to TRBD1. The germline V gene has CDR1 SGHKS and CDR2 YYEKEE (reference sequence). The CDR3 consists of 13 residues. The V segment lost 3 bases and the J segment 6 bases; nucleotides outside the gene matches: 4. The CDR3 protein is CASSWTGEVEQYF. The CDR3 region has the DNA TGTGCCAGCAGCTGGACAGGGGAGGTCGAGCAGTACTTC.

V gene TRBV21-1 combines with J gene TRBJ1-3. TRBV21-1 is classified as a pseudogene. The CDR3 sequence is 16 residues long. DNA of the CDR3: TGTGCCAGCAGCAAGCGGGGGGCGGCCTCTGGAAACACCATATATTTT. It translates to CASSKRGAASGNTIYF.

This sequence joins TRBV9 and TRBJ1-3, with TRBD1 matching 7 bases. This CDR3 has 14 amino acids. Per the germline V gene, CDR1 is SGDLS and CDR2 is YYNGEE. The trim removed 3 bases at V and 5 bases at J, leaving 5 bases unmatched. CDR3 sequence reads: CASSAGTARNTIYF. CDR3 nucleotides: TGTGCCAGCAGCGCTGGGACAGCCCGAAACACCATATATTTT.

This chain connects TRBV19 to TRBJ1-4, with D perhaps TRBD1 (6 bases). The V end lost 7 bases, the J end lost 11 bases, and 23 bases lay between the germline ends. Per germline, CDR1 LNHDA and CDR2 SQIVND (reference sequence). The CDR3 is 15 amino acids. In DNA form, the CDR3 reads TGTGCCAGTACCCCGGAGGGGCAGGGGTACAGGAAACTGTTTTTT. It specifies CASTPEGQGYRKLFF.

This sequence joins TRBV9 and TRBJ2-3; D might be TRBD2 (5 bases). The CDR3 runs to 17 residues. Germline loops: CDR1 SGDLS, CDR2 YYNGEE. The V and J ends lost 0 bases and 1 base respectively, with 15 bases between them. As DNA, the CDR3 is TGTGCCAGCAGCGTAGATGCTCCCGGGCGGGGCACAGATACGCAGTATTTT. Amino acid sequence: CASSVDAPGRGTDTQYF.

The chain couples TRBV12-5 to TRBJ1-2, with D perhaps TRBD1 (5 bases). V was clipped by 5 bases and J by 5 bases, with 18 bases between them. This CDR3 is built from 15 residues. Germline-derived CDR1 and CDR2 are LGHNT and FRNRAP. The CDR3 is CASGPAGTVPYGYTF. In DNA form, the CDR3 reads TGTGCTAGTGGTCCGGCCGGGACGGTCCCTTATGGCTACACCTTC.

The CDR3 protein is CASSHPSGTKGENTEAFF. Written as DNA, the CDR3 is TGTGCCAGCAGCCACCCCTCCGGGACAAAGGGGGAGAACACTGAAGCTTTCTTT. This rearrangement joins TRBV4-2 to TRBJ1-1, with D perhaps matching TRBD1 (6 bases). Trimming shortened V by 3 bases and J by 1 base, and 21 bases separated the two germline ends. The length of the CDR3 is 18 residues. CDR1 is LGHNA and CDR2 is YNFKEQ in the germline V gene.

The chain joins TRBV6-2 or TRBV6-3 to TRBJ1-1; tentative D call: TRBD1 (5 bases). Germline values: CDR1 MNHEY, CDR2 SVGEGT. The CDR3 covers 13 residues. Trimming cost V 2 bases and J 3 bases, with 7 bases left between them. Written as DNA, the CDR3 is TGTGCCAGCAGTTACACCAGGGACACTGAAGCTTTCTTT. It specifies CASSYTRDTEAFF.